The 10 T cell receptor beta chains below come from one sample, sequenced in a study of blood T cell repertoires in COVID-19. Assay used: immunoSEQ multiplex PCR; TCRdb lists only in-frame clones, some missing. Among about 200,000 clones listed, roughly 88% were seen once. The sequenced sample consisted of peripheral blood. These receptors originate from a man in his forties with acute or convalescent COVID-19.

The rearrangement uses TRBV10-3 and TRBJ1-5; weak D call: TRBD1 (6 bases). The V and J ends lost 3 bases and 2 bases respectively, with 11 bases between them. The CDR3 length is 15 residues. Germline V CDR1 and CDR2: ENHRY, SYGVKD. The CDR3 coding sequence is TGTGCCATCAGTGAAAGGGGGAAAGGCAATCAGCCCCAGCATTTT. It codes for CAISERGKGNQPQHF.

The rearrangement uses TRBV3-1 (or the pseudogene TRBV3-2) and TRBJ1-6, with TRBD1 as a possible D gene (6 bases). CDR1 LGHDT and CDR2 YNNKEL come from the germline V gene (reference sequence). The germline V and J ends were trimmed by 4 bases and 6 bases, with 16 bases remaining between them. The CDR3 runs to 16 residues. The CDR3, as DNA: TGTGCCAGCAGCCCGTACCAGGGGCGGATTAATTCACCCCTCCACTTT. This sequence encodes CASSPYQGRINSPLHF.

This chain uses TRBV7-3 with TRBJ1-2; TRBD1 matches at 8 bases. Germline V gives CDR1 SGHTA, CDR2 FQGTGA. V shed 5 bases, J shed 7 bases, and the junction held 6 bases outside the gene matches. The CDR3 totals 13 residues. The CDR3 loop is CASSLDRGSGYTF. The CDR3 nucleotides are TGTGCCAGCAGCCTTGACAGGGGTAGTGGCTACACCTTC.

This clone has a single count. The V gene is TRBV7-9, the J gene TRBJ1-1, with 8 bases identical to TRBD1. The CDR3 is 19 amino acids. The trim removed 5 bases at V and 0 bases at J, leaving 17 bases unmatched. Per germline, CDR1 SEHNR and CDR2 FQNEAQ (reference sequence). The chain's CDR3 is CASSLRLTGDLTMNTEAFF. CDR3 nucleotides: TGTGCCAGCAGCCTTCGACTGACAGGGGACCTTACCATGAACACTGAAGCTTTCTTT.

This sequence joins TRBV30 and TRBJ1-5; 7 bases line up with TRBD1. In germline, CDR1 is GTSNPN, CDR2 SVGIG (reference sequence). This CDR3 contains 15 residues. Germline trimming cut 0 bases from V and 5 bases from J; bases unmatched to any gene: 7. This chain's CDR3 is CAWSVGGGWDQPQHF. DNA of the CDR3: TGTGCCTGGAGTGTTGGAGGGGGCTGGGATCAGCCCCAGCATTTT.

The chain links TRBV27 to TRBJ1-1, with a weak D call TRBD1 (6 bases). In germline, CDR1 is MNHEY, CDR2 SMNVEV (reference sequence). The CDR3 is 15 residues long. V was clipped by 8 bases and J by 2 bases, with 18 bases between them. CDR3 sequence reads: CASVPWGHSNTEAFF. CDR3 nucleotide sequence: TGTGCCAGCGTCCCTTGGGGACACTCAAACACTGAAGCTTTCTTT.

The CDR3 bases are TGTGCCAGCACCTTGCAGGGGGGAGTGGACACTGAAGCTTTCTTT. It specifies CASTLQGGVDTEAFF. This chain links TRBV7-9 with TRBJ1-1; 7 nucleotides match TRBD1. The CDR3 spans 15 residues. CDR1 and CDR2 from the germline V gene are SEHNR and FQNEAQ (reference sequence). V lost 7 bases, J lost 3 bases, and 11 bases stayed unmatched.

The V gene is TRBV29-1, the J gene TRBJ1-1, with unresolved D. The V gene's germline CDR1 is SQVTM and CDR2 ANQGSEA. The CDR3 loop spans 14 amino acids. The ends were cut back, 7 bases at V and 1 base at J, with 16 bases in the middle. Here the CDR3 DNA reads TGCAGCGGATTATCTGTGCCAGGGAACACTGAAGCTTTCTTT. Amino acids: CSGLSVPGNTEAFF.

This chain joins TRBV10-3 and TRBJ2-3, with a tentative D call TRBD2 (5 bases). The germline CDR1 and CDR2 sequences are ENHRY and SYGVKD. The V gene lost 4 bases and the J gene lost 6 bases, with 5 bases spanning the gap. This CDR3 is 11 amino acids long. CDR3 sequence (DNA): TGTGCCATCAGTGCGGGGGATACGCAGTATTTT. Amino acids: CAISAGDTQYF.

V and J are TRBV28 and TRBJ2-7; 7 bases match TRBD1. The CDR3 loop spans 15 amino acids. V was clipped by 2 bases and J by 6 bases; unmatched bases: 10. Germline loops: CDR1 MDHEN, CDR2 SYDVKM. The CDR3 region has the DNA TGTGCCAGCAGTTTACCTCGACAGGGAAGGGGCGAGCAGTACTTC. Amino acid sequence: CASSLPRQGRGEQYF.